This T cell receptor (beta chain) stems from a study of cytomegalovirus exposure and HLA in healthy donors. V lost 0 bases and J 4 bases, leaving 21 bases between the germline ends. This CDR3 comprises 18 residues. Germline values: CDR1 SGHDN, CDR2 FVKESK. A multiplex PCR was run with 60 Vbeta primers and 13 Jbeta primers. Sequencing was performed with immunoSEQ multiplex PCR; in TCRdb, only in-frame clones are kept and a portion is missing. Among 160,000 or so clones listed, about 80% were seen once. Regarding the study as a whole: Per a prior analysis, the majority of TCR beta V segments were productive roughly 87% or roughly 30% of the time. There were three CMV-associated chains whose specificity for CMV antigens was confirmed in vitro. TCR beta chains numbering some 150 were designated cytomegalovirus-associated.

As concerns this clone: Its antigen remains unknown.

This chain connects TRBV14 to TRBJ1-2; D remains ambiguous. The specimen sequenced was PBMCs. This clonotype was obtained from a woman between 45 and 65 years old in good health and CMV-seronegative. The CDR3 spells CASSQDRWAPGSGYGYTF. The CDR3 DNA reads as TGTGCCAGCAGCCAAGATCGTTGGGCACCTGGGTCCGGCTATGGCTACACCTTC.